This TCR beta chain was captured in a study of blood T cells in healthy people across ages (dated by TCRdb to about 2015). The study in broad terms: In model experiments, template switching captured roughly one uniquely barcoded TCR beta cDNA molecule for every two T cells. Using deep sequencing normalized with unique cDNA molecular identifiers, the study measured how TCR beta repertoire diversity changes with age. The donors were split into four age groups: young (average 16 years), middle-aged (over 35), aged (over 55) and long-lived (approximately 80). To avoid experimental bias, donors of different ages were distributed randomly across sequencing lanes. The study analyzed two additional independent replicas of 1 million unique cDNA reads from the same blood draw for two donors, one aged 18 to 29 and one aged 80 or older. General study outcomes and caveats: Observed TCR beta diversity correlated strongly with the percentage of naive T cells measured by flow cytometry. The CMV infection status of donors was not known, potentially confounding age-related changes in expanded clonotypes. As age increased, observed TCR beta diversity per million T cells dropped in a roughly linear way, and a significant reduction was already evident by age about 40. Estimates of total diversity based on one million sequenced T cells were considered lower bounds and underestimates. Conclusive comparison of naive and antigen-experienced compartments was prevented by the profiling of bulk unsorted PBMCs. The long-lived group showed more naive CD4+ T cells, fewer expanded clones and increased TCR diversity than the aged group, suggesting age selection.

There are a few counts of this clonotype. Its specific antigen is unknown. No per-base quality is available; no much larger clone lies one base away. From the cysteine up to the phenylalanine, the CDR3 has a length of 13 residues. Only the CDR3 DNA is retained, 39 bases long and in frame from the first base. CDR1 and CDR2, looked up from the germline V gene, are LGHNA and YNFKEQ. Deletion took 4 bases off V and 9 bases off J, with a span of 10 bases between the germline ends. Systemically healthy Caucasian individuals from Russia, approximately 39 in total and aged about 6 to 95 years, were included as donors. Each donor gave 8.5 to 10 milliliters of peripheral blood, collected into EDTA-treated Vacutainer tubes. PBMCs were isolated by Ficoll-Paque density-gradient centrifugation, with at least 7 million obtained per sample. Trizol reagent was used to extract total RNA from PBMCs, with at least 6 micrograms per sample. Naive CD45RAhigh/CD27high T cell percentages were measured by flow cytometry on a PBMC aliquot from every donor.

Library prep was done by 5' RACE. Data came from an Illumina HiSeq 2500. The second PCR ran for about 7 to 11 cycles and used a J-beta primer mix along with a sample-barcoded 5' primer. Each TCR beta cDNA molecule received a unique molecular identifier from a template-switch 5' adaptor carrying 12 random nucleotides. Each sample yielded at least 3 million CDR3-containing paired-end reads. All of the RNA was converted into first-strand cDNA using the Mint cDNA synthesis kit, with a TRBC-specific oligonucleotide serving as the primer. All cDNA was treated with uracil-DNA glycosylase and then went through a first 18-cycle PCR with the universal primers M1SS and BC2_uni_R. Concerning the study's data processing: Each sample was normalized by randomly selecting 1 million high-quality reads, each carrying a distinct molecular identifier. Instead of being binned into consensus sequences, reads with shared molecular identifiers were discarded. MiTCR, set to a Q25 quality threshold and the strictest error-elimination algorithm, was used for CDR3 identification, clonotype clustering and error correction. A nonparametric unseen species model with Euler transformation was used to estimate a lower bound on total TCR beta diversity. In TCRdb, the public reads were trimmed at Q25 with fastp and aligned with MiXCR, with productive beta chains retained. Each entry is one CDR3 protein sequence, shown with its most common DNA and genes. The V and J calls were not made by the authors but by TCRdb's processing. This sample comprises 1.5 million to 2 million distinct CDR3 sequences, roughly 49% of them detected only once. The top ten clonotypes cover 2.1% of the sample.

This receptor was identified in a woman in her thirties or forties in good health. The receptor chain draws on TRBV4-2 and TRBJ2-6, with the identity of the D gene unclear. The sequenced material came from blood. The CDR3 region has the sequence CASSPLSGNVLTF. The bases are TGTGCCAGCAGCCCCCTAAGTGGCAACGTCCTGACTTTC.